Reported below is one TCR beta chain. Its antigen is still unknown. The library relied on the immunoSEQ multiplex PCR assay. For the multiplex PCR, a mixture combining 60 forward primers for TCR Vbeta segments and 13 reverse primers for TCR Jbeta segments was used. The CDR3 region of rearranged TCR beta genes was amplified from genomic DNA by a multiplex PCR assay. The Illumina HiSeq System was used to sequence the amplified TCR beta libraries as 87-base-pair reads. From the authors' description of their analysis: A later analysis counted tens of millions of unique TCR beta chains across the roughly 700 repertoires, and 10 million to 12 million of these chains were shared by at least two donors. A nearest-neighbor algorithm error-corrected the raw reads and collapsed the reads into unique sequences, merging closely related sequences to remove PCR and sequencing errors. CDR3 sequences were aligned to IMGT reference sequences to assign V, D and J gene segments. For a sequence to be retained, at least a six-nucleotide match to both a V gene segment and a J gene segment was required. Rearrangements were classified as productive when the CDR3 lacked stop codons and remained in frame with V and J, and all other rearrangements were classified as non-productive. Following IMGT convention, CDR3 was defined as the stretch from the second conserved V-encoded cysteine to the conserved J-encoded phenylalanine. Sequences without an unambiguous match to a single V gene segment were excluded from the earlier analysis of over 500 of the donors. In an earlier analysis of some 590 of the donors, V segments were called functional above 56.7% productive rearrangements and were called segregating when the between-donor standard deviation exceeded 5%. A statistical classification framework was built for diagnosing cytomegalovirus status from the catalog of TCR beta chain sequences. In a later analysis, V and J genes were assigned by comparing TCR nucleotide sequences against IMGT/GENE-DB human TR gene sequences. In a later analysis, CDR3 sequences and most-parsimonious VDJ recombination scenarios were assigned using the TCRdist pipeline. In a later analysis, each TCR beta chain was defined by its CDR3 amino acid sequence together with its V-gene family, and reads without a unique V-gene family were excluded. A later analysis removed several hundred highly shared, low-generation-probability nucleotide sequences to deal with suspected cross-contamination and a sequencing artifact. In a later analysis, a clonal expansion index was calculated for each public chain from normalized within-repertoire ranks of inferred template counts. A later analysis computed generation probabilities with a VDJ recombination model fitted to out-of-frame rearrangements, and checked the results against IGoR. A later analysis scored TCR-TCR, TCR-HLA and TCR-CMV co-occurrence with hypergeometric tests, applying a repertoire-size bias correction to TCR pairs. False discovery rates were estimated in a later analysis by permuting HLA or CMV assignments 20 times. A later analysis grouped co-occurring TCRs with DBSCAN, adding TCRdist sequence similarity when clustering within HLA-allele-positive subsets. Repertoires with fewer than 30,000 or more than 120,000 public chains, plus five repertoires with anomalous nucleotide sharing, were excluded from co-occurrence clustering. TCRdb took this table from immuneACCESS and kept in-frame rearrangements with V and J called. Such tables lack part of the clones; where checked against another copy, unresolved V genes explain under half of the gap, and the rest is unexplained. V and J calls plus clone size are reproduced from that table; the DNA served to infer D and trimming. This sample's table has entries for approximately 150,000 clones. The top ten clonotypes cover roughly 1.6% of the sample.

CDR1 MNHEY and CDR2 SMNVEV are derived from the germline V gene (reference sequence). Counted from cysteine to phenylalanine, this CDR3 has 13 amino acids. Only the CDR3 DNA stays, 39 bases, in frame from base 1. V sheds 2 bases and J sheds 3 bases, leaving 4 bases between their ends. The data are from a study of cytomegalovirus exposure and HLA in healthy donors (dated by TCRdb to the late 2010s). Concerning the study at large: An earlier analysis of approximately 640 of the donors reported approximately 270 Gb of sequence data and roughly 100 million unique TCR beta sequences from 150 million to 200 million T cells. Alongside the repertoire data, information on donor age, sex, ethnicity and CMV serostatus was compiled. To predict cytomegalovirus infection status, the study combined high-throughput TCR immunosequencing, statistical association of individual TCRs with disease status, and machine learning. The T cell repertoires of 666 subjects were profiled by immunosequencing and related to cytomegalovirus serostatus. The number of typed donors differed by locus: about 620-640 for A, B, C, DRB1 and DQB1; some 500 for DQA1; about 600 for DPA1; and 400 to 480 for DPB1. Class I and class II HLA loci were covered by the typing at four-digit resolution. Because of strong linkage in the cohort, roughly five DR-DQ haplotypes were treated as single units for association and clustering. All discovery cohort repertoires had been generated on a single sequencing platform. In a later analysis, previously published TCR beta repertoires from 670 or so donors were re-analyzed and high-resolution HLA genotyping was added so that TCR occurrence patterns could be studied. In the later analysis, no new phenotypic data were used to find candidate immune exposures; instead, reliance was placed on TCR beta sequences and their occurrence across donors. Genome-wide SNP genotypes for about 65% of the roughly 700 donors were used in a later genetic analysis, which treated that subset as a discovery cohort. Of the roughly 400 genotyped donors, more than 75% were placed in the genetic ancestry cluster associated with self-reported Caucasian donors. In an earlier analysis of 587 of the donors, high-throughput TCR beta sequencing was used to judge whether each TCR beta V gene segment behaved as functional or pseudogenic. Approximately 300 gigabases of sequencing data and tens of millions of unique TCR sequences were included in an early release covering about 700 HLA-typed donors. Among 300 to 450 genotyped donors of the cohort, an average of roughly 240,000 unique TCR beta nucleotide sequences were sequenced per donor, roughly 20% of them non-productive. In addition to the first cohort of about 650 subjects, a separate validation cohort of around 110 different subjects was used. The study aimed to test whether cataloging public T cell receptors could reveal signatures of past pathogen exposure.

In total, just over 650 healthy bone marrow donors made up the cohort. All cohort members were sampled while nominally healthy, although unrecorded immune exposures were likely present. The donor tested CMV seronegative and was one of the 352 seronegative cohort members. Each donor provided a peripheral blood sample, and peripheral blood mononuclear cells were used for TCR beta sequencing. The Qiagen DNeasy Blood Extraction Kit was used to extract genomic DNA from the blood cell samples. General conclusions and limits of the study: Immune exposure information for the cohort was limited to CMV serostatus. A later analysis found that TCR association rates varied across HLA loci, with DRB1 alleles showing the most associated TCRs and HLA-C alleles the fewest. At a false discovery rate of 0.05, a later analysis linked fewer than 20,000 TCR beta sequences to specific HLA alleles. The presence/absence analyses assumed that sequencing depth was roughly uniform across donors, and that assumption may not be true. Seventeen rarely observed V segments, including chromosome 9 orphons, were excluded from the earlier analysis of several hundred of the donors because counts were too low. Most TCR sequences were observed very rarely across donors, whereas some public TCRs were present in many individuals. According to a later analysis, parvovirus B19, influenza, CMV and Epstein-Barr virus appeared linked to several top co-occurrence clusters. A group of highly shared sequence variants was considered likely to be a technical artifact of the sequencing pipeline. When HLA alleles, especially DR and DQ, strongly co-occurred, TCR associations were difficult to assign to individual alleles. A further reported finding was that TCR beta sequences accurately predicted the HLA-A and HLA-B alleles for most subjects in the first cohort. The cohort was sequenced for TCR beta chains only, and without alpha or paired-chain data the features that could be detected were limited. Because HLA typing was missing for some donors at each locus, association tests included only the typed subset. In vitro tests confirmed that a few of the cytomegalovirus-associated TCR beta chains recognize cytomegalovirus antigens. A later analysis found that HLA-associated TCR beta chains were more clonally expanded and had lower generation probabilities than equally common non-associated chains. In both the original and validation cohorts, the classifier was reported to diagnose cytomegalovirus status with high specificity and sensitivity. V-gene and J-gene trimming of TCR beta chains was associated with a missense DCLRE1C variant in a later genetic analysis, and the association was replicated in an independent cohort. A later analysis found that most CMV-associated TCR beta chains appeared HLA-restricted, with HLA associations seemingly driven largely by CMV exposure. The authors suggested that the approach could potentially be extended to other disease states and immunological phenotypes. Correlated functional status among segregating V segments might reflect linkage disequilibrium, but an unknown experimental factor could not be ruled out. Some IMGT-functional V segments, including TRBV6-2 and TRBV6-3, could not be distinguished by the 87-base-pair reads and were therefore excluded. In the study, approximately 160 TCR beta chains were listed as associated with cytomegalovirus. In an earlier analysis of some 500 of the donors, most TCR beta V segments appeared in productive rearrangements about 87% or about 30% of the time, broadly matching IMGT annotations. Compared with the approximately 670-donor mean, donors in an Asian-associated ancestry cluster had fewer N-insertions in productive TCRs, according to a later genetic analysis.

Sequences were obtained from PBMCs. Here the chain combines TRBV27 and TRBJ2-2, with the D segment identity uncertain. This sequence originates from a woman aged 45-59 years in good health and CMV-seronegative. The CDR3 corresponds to CASSLLYTGELFF. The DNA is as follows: TGTGCCAGCAGTTTACTATACACCGGGGAGCTGTTTTTT.